This T cell receptor beta chain is from a study of Ad26.COV2.S vaccination and SARS-CoV-2 variants. Study results and caveats: Non-spike TCR breadth showed similarity between vaccine and placebo recipients. Spike-specific TCR breadth was greater in vaccine than placebo recipients.

A remark on this clone: Its specificity is not known.

The sample's treatment: around 19 received Ad26.COV2.S at low or high dose, single or two shots; about 5 received placebo; per-sample allocation not given. At day 63 after the first vaccine or placebo injection, samples were drawn. Only in-frame clones appear in the TCRdb table, and some are missing; sequencing was by immunoSEQ multiplex PCR. The table shows some 420,000 clones, with 88% occurring only once. The germline gives CDR1 SGHTA, CDR2 FQGTGA. The CDR3 covers 13 residues. Trimming cost V 4 bases and J 9 bases, with 13 bases left between them. The sample consisted of peripheral blood, taken in a trial of Ad26.COV2.S vaccine versus placebo. The rearrangement joins TRBV7-3 to TRBJ2-1; D unresolved. This sequence was found in a person aged 18-60 years who received the Ad26.COV2.S COVID-19 vaccine or a placebo. The CDR3 region has the DNA TGTGCCAGCAGCTCGAGACCCATGCGTGAGCAGTTCTTC. This gives the protein CASSSRPMREQFF. The complete variable domain, with remaining parts taken from reference TRBV7-3 and TRBJ2-1, reads GAGVSQTPSNKVTEKGKYVELRCDPISGHTALYWYRQSLGQGPEFLIYFQGTGAADDSGLPNDRFFAVRPEGSVSTLKIQRTERGDSAVYLCASSSRPMREQFFGPGTRLTVL.